This T cell receptor (beta chain) was identified during a study of T cell clonality in common variable immunodeficiency. General observations from the study: Authors noted CVID clonality's cause needs subpopulation repertoire sequencing. Reportedly, TCR beta sequences from common variable immunodeficiency showed fewer deletions and N-nucleotide insertions. Shared TCRbeta clones were fewer between CVID subjects than controls.

This clone was counted at least ten times. The target antigen is unknown. The observed sequence ends 3 residues before the CDR3 terminus, with the missing tail filled in from the germline J gene. Profiled with immunoSEQ multiplex PCR; TCRdb holds only in-frame clones, not every one. The sample holds some 33,000 clones, and no clone turns up only once. The trim removed 2 bases at V and 6 bases at J, leaving 3 bases unmatched. The CDR3 is 13 amino acids. CDR1 GTSNPN and CDR2 SVGIG come from the germline V gene (reference sequence). The chain carries TRBV30 and TRBJ1-4, with TRBD1 matching 7 bases. The receptor was isolated from a person aged 18 to 75 in good health. Input material: peripheral blood mononuclear cells. The DNA read from the CDR3 is TGTGCCTGGAGTCAGGGGGTGGATGAAAAA. Protein: CAWSQGVDEK. The whole CDR3 sequence reads CAWSQGVDEKLFF.